This T cell receptor beta chain was sequenced for a study of human T cells and chemical hapten exposure. Study-wide points: Large CDR3 similarity clusters arose significantly more often from expanded TCRs than from controls.

Each CDR3 protein gets one entry after TCRdb re-called the RACE reads with MiXCR. The table shows about 120,000 distinct CDR3 sequences, with about 12% occurring only once. As regards this clonotype: The target antigen is unknown.

Trimming stripped 4 bases from V and 0 bases from J, with 12 bases between. CDR3 length equals 14 residues. From germline, CDR1 is DFQATT and CDR2 SNEGSKA (reference sequence). As to time point: patch test 1, 2 weeks after DPC sensitization. Treatment indicated: therapeutic diphenylcyclopropenone sensitization with weekly scalp DPC. This clonotype was obtained from a woman between 50 and 59 years old with alopecia areata. Some clones in this sample may be carry-over from other donors' samples. The material sequenced was whole blood, taken in connection with sensitization to the hapten diphenylcyclopropenone (DPC). The gene calls are TRBV20-1 and TRBJ1-2; D is perhaps TRBD1 (5 bases). The CDR3 DNA reads as TGCAGTGCTAAAGGAGACAGAGCTAACTATGGCTACACCTTC. Translation: CSAKGDRANYGYTF.